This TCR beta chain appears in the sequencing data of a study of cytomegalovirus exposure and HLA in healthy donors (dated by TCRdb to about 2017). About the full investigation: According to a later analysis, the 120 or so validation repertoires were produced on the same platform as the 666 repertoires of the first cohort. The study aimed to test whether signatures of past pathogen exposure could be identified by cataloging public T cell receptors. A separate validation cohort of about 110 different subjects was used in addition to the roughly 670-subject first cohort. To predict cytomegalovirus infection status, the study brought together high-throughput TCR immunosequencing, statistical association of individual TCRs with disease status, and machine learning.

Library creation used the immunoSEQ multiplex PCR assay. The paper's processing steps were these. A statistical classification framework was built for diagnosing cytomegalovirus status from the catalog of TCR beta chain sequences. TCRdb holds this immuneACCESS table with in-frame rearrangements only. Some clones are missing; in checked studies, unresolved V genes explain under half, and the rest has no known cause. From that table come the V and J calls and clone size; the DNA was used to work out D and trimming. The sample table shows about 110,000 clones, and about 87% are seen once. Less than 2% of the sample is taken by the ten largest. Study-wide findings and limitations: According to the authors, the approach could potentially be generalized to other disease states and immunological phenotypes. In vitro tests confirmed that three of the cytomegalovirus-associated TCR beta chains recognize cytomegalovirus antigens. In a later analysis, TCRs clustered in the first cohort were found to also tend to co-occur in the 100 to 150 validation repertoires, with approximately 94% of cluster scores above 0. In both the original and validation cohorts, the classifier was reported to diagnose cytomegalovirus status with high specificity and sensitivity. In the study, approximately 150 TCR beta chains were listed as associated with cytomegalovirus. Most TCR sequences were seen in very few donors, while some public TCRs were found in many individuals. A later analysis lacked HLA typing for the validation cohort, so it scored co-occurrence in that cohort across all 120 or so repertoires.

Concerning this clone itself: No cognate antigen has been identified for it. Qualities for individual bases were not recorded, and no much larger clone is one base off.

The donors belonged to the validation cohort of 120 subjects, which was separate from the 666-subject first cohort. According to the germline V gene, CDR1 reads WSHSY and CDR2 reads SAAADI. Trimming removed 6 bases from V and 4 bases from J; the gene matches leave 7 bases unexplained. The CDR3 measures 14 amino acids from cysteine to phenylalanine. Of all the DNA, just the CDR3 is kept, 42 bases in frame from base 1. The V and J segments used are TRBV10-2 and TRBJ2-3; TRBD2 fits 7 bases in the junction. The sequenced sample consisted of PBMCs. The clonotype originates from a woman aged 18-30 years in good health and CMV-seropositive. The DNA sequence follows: TGCGCCAGCAGGCTAGGCGGGAGTTCAGATACGCAGTATTTT. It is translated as CASRLGGSSDTQYF.